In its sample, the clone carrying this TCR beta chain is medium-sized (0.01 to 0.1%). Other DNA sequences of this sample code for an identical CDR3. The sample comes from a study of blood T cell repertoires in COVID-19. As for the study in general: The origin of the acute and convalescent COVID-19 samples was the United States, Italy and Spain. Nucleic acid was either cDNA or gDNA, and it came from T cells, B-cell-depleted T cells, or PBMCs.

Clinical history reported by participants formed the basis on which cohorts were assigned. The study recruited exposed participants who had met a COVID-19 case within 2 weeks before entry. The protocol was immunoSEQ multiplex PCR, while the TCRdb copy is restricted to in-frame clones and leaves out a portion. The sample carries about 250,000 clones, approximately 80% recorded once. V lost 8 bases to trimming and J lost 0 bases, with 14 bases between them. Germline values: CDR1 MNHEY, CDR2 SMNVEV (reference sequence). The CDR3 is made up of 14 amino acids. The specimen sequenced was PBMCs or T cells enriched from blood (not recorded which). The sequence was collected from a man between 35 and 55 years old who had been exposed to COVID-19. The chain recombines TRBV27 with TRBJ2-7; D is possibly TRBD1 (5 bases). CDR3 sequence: CASSTQASSYEQYF. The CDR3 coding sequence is TGTGCCAGCTCGACACAGGCCAGCTCCTACGAGCAGTACTTC.